This TCR beta chain was recorded in a study of regulatory T cells in long-lasting Graves disease (dated by TCRdb to about 2021). Study-wide context: Persistent Graves' disease was defined as persistently positive TSH receptor autoantibodies together with antithyroid drug treatment for over 5 years. Peripheral blood TCR sequencing and RNA sequencing compared persistent Graves' disease patients with newly diagnosed Graves' disease patients. The study took place in China and was registered as a clinical trial. Antithyroid drugs had been taken for about 10.3 years on average by persistent Graves' disease patients in the clinical cohort. A total of roughly 33 samples were covered by TCR sequencing, comprising around 13 persistent and around 20 newly diagnosed Graves' disease patients.

Concerning this clonotype itself: Its antigen is unknown. No base-level quality is on record; no much larger clone is a single base apart.

CDR1 and CDR2 are read off the germline V gene (reference sequence) as LNHDA and SQIVND. Measured from the cysteine to the phenylalanine, the CDR3 is 15 residues long. The read is trimmed to its CDR3 DNA, 45 bases read in frame from base 1. The germline ends are 19 bases apart after V is trimmed by 6 bases and J by 7 bases. The full study reports these points: The authors acknowledged the small sample size as a limitation that may reduce accuracy. Only peripheral blood was studied, because thyroid tissue, the primary lesion, was inaccessible. Lower TCR Shannon entropy and fewer highly expanded clones were observed in persistent Graves' disease patients than in newly diagnosed patients, which suggested clonal expansion. Persistent patients shared more public clonotypes among themselves (more than 2,500) than newly diagnosed patients did (about 970). Only the TCR beta chain was sequenced and analyzed. TRBV28, TRBJ1-2 and TRBJ2-5 were preferentially used in persistent disease, while TRBV20-1 and TRBJ2-1 were favored in newly diagnosed disease.

The time point label, read with the paper, signifies: persistent/refractory GD, antithyroid drugs over 5 years with positive TRAb. RNA was extracted from PBMCs in TRIzol for both TCR sequencing and RNA sequencing. Graves' disease was diagnosed according to American Thyroid Association guidelines. Patients were recruited from an endocrinology department in Xi'an, China. Each patient gave 7.5 to 10 milliliters of peripheral blood, collected in an EDTA anticoagulant tube. Ficoll Paque Plus density gradient separation was used to isolate PBMCs, and no additional T cell sorting was done. An Agilent 2100 Bioanalyzer and agarose gel were used to check RNA quality, and a NanoDrop 2000 was used to measure RNA concentration. Receptors were amplified or captured by multiplex PCR. Sequenced using an Illumina HiSeq 4000. CDR3 regions were amplified by Arm-PCR with iRepertoire HTBI primers to construct TCR beta libraries. PCR products were gel purified before sequencing. Under the source paper's analysis protocol: Gene usage analysis of CDR3 amino acid clonotypes used the 60 to 75 TRBV and fewer than 15 TRBJ segments found across samples. COPE and FqMerger were used to merge filtered high-quality paired reads into contigs. Contigs were aligned with BLAST to IMGT TRBV, TRBD and TRBJ reference genes, and CDR3 was defined per IMGT. Any clonotype with a frequency above 0.1% was classified as a highly expanded clone. Repertoire diversity was measured by Shannon entropy, and V-J evenness by the Gini coefficient. A clonotype found in more than one individual was treated as public. TCRdb cleaned the public reads at Q25 with fastp, built clones with MiXCR and kept in-frame beta chains. Rows are unified per CDR3 protein, each entry keeping the most common DNA and genes. In this record, the V and J calls reflect TCRdb's handling and not the investigators' own analysis. The sample table contains fewer than 450,000 distinct CDR3 sequences; only one count was recorded for roughly a quarter of them. About 26% of the sample goes to the ten largest clones.

The rearrangement combines TRBV19 with TRBJ2-1, with no confidently assigned D gene. This TCR derives from a female donor with Graves disease. The sequencing used peripheral blood mononuclear cells (PBMCs), collected when the disease was refractory, from a patient treated with antithyroid drugs. The CDR3 region has the sequence CASSLDRPTHNEQFF. The nucleotide sequence reads as follows: TGTGCCAGTAGCCTTGACCGACCGACTCATAATGAGCAGTTCTTC.